This TCR beta chain is drawn from a study of blood T cell repertoires in COVID-19 (dated by TCRdb to 2020 to 2021). Describing the broader study: Samples covering the acute and convalescent phases of COVID-19 were provided by collaborators in the United States, Italy and Spain. The material from the prospective study consisted of cDNA or gDNA derived from T cells, B-cell-depleted T cells, or PBMCs. A freely available public database, intended as a resource for researchers studying the immune response to SARS-CoV-2, is where the repertoires were released. Subjects who had been exposed to COVID-19, were actively infected with it, or had recovered from it provided the deeply sampled blood TCRbeta repertoires that made up the dataset. Samples came from the ongoing ImmuneRACE study (first 160 participants) plus 1,254 subjects from 6 global collaborators. The sample metadata nearly always contained a de-identified subject ID, COVID-19 status, age in years and sex. HLA class I and class II types, where available, came from metadata supplied by the sample provider rather than from assay-based typing. Broader findings and caveats from the paper: The amount of clinical and demographic metadata varied by source and participant and was provided uncurated.

Whole blood was collected in K2EDTA tubes by collaborating institutions according to the institutions' own protocols. For TCRbeta analysis, collaborator samples were shipped as frozen whole blood, as isolated PBMCs, or as DNA extracted from either sample type. Ends trimmed: V by 1 base, J by 5 bases; bases unmatched to a gene: 6. CDR1 and CDR2, per the germline V gene, are SNHLY and FYNNEI. Taken from cysteine to phenylalanine, the CDR3 has 16 residues. Solely the CDR3 DNA is kept, with 48 bases framed from the first base. TCRbeta CDR3 regions were amplified from genomic DNA using the immunoSEQ Assay, a bias-controlled multiplex PCR. In the original analysis: The number of nucleated cells in each sample was estimated by amplification of reference gene primers within the assay. To quantify the absolute abundance of each unique TCRbeta CDR3 rearrangement, sequence reads were collapsed and filtered. For each sample, productive Simpson clonality was calculated by taking the square root of Simpson's diversity index across productive rearrangements. As stored in TCRdb, this immuneACCESS dataset retains in-frame rearrangements with V and J assigned. A fraction of the clones does not appear; measured against another copy, unresolved V genes explain less than half of the discrepancy, and the remainder lacks a known reason. V and J calls and clone size are as listed in that table; D and trimming were resolved from the DNA. In this sample the table shows tens of thousands of clones, over 80% of which occur a single time. The top ten clonotypes cover around 6% of the sample.

Concerning this clone itself: There is no known antigen for this receptor. No per-base quality is available; no much larger clone lies one base away.

The sequenced sample was peripheral blood. The sequence is built from TRBV2 and TRBJ2-1, with TRBD2 identical over 9 junction bases. The receptor's source is a woman aged 55-75 years with active COVID-19. The CDR3 region reads CASSEVAGGPHNEQFF. The sequence in DNA is TGTGCCAGCAGTGAAGTGGCGGGAGGGCCCCACAATGAGCAGTTCTTC.